These 5 T cell receptor beta chains originate from one sample sequenced in a study of identical twins. One entry per CDR3 protein, called by TCRdb with MiXCR from the 5' RACE reads. The sample has 700,000 or so distinct CDR3 sequences, approximately 9% seen once. These same records also appear under a second study, on yellow fever vaccine responses in identical twins.

Sequenced input: PBMCs. Every receptor here comes from a woman aged 18-29 years in good health.

The chain combines TRBV7-2 with TRBJ2-7; the D call may be TRBD1 or TRBD2 (5 bases each). Trimming cost V 1 base and J 0 bases, with 16 bases left between them. Germline CDR1 and CDR2: SGHTA and FQGNSA. This CDR3 spans 17 amino acids. CDR3 protein: CASSLVGIGAASYEQYF. For the CDR3, the DNA is TGTGCCAGCAGCTTAGTAGGAATCGGGGCCGCCTCCTACGAGCAGTACTTC.

Ten or more counts support this clonotype. The gene calls are TRBV29-1 and TRBJ2-5; D is unclear. This CDR3 has 14 residues. Trimming removed 6 bases from V and 2 bases from J, with 16 bases in between. Germline CDR1 is SQVTM and CDR2 is ANQGSEA. The CDR3 region has the DNA TGCAGCGTCCCCGTGTATAGGCCACAAGAGACCCAGTACTTC. It is translated as CSVPVYRPQETQYF.

This clonotype came up a few times. The chain uses TRBV2 and TRBJ2-1; 9 bases fit TRBD2. After removal of 10 bases from V and 1 base from J, the junction contained 8 bases not matched to a gene. Germline CDR1 and CDR2: SNHLY and FYNNEI. The CDR3 length is 15 residues. CDR3 protein: CATRITSGSYNEQFF. The DNA for the CDR3 is TGTGCCACTAGAATAACTAGCGGGTCCTACAATGAGCAGTTCTTC.

This clonotype appeared once. The chain combines TRBV28 with TRBJ2-1; the D gene could be TRBD1 or TRBD2 (6 bases each). Between the trimmed V and J ends, which lost 4 bases and 10 bases, there was a span of 17 bases. This CDR3 contains 14 residues. Germline V lookup: CDR1 MDHEN, CDR2 SYDVKM. CDR3 region: CASSSPPGGREQFF. For the CDR3, the DNA is TGTGCCAGCAGTTCTCCCCCCGGGGGCCGCGAGCAGTTCTTC.

The table lists this clonotype with a few counts. The chain combines TRBV7-2 with TRBJ2-6, with 7 bases fitting TRBD1. J gave up 1 base and V 5 bases, and 5 bases lay outside the gene matches. CDR3 length: 16 residues. Germline assignment: CDR1 SGHTA and CDR2 FQGNSA. The chain's CDR3 is CASSIATGSGANVLTF. As DNA, the CDR3 is TGTGCCAGCAGCATTGCGACAGGGTCTGGGGCCAACGTCCTGACTTTC.